This passage covers 11 T cell receptor beta chains from one sample sequenced in a study of T cell repertoires in cytomegalovirus infection. One entry per CDR3 protein results from TCRdb running MiXCR on the reads. Among roughly 600,000 distinct CDR3 sequences, 20% to 25% were seen once, and the ten largest hold 8%. The sequenced sample consisted of CD8+ T cells from PBMCs. The receptors were gathered from a human donor in good health (CMV status not recorded). Some clones in this sample may be carry-over from other donors' samples.

The table lists this clonotype with a count of one. A single base separates this from a much larger clone, so it may be a read error. V gene TRBV7-6 combines with J gene TRBJ1-2; 9 positions agree with TRBD1. Germline CDR1 reads SGHVS; CDR2 reads FNYEAQ. CDR3 length: 15 residues. CDR3 sequence: CANSSTGGSNYGYTF. The CDR3 DNA sequence: TGTGCCAACAGCTCTACAGGGGGCTCTAACTATGGCTACACCTTC.

This clonotype was observed a handful of times. Mismatch with germline at one junction end may stem from a read error. This chain joins TRBV12-3 or TRBV12-4 and TRBJ2-1, with TRBD1 matching over 9 bases. This CDR3 spans 13 amino acids. CDR3 sequence reads: CASSPLPGQGLIF. In nucleotides, the CDR3 is TGTGCCAGCAGTCCCCTCCCGGGACAGGGTTTGATCTTC.

This clonotype was seen more than once but under ten times. The CDR3 coding sequence is TGTGCCATCAGTGAGTCGATTTCCTGGGAGGCCAACGTCCTGACTTTC. Translation: CAISESISWEANVLTF. The V call is TRBV10-3, the J call TRBJ2-6, with D uncertain. V lost 0 bases and J lost 6, with 12 bases in between. The V gene's germline CDR1 is ENHRY and CDR2 SYGVKD. The length of the CDR3 is 16 residues.

This clonotype has more than one count but fewer than ten. The chain employs TRBV29-1 and TRBJ2-7; D not resolved. The germline gives CDR1 SQVTM, CDR2 ANQGSEA. The ends were cut back, 4 bases at V and 1 base at J, with 8 bases in the middle. The CDR3 extends over 12 amino acids. The CDR3 DNA reads as TGCAGCGTTGTTGGCAGATCCTACGAGCAGTACTTC. It is translated as CSVVGRSYEQYF.

This clonotype has at least ten counts. The rearrangement joins TRBV10-3 to TRBJ1-2, with TRBD1 matching 8 bases. V lost 2 bases and J lost 8; bases outside the gene matches: 16. Germline assignment: CDR1 ENHRY and CDR2 SYGVKD. There are 17 residues in the CDR3. The CDR3 DNA reads as TGTGCCATCAGTGAGCCTACTCCGGACAGGGTATCGGGGGGCTACACCTTC. It codes for CAISEPTPDRVSGGYTF.

This clonotype was counted a few times. The chain uses TRBV10-3 and TRBJ1-2; D remains unclear. The CDR3 is 13 residues long. Looked up from germline, CDR1 is ENHRY and CDR2 is SYGVKD. Trimming took off 6 bases at V and 8 bases at J, with 16 bases between the two ends. This CDR3 is CAIRSDGSRGYTF. The DNA of the CDR3 is TGTGCCATCAGGTCGGATGGCTCCCGCGGCTACACCTTC.

DNA for the CDR3: TGTGCCAGCGGGGCGACCTACAATGAGCAGTTCTTC. As protein: CASGATYNEQFF. V usage is TRBV6-2 or TRBV6-3 and J usage is TRBJ2-1, with D maybe TRBD1 (5 bases). The CDR3 runs 12 residues. CDR1 and CDR2 (germline): MNHEY, SVGEGT. Trimming took off 8 bases at V and 2 bases at J, with 7 bases between the two ends.

This clonotype was seen at least ten times. This sequence joins TRBV7-2 and TRBJ2-7, with TRBD1 matching over 7 bases. This CDR3 region has 15 residues. V was clipped by 5 bases and J by 3 bases; unmatched bases: 10. Germline-derived CDR1 and CDR2 are SGHTA and FQGNSA. The CDR3 loop reads CASSHGTAGNYEQYV. CDR3 nucleotide sequence: TGTGCCAGCAGCCACGGGACAGCTGGCAACTACGAGCAGTACGTC.

This clonotype was counted ten times or more. In DNA, the CDR3 is TGTGCCAGCAGTTACGGGGGACAGGGCGCCGGCTACACCTTC. Translated, it gives CASSYGGQGAGYTF. This rearrangement joins TRBV6-5 to TRBJ1-2; TRBD1 aligns across 9 bases. The CDR3 runs 14 residues. Germline trimming cut 2 bases from V and 8 bases from J; bases unmatched to any gene: 6. Per germline, CDR1 MNHEY and CDR2 SVGAGI.

Many counts were recorded for this clonotype. V and J are TRBV7-9 and TRBJ1-2; the D gene is possibly TRBD1 (6 bases). This CDR3 spans 12 amino acids. V shed 4 bases and J shed 6 bases, with 9 bases lying between them. CDR1 SEHNR and CDR2 FQNEAQ come from the germline V gene (reference sequence). The DNA for the CDR3 is TGTGCCAGCAGCTCCAGGGGCAATGGCTACACCTTC. Translation gives CASSSRGNGYTF. Full variable domain (missing parts from reference TRBV7-9 and TRBJ1-2): DTGVSQNPRHKITKRGQNVTFRCDPISEHNRLYWYRQTLGQGPEFLTYFQNEAQLEKSRLLSDRFSAERPKGSFSTLEIQRTEQGDSAMYLCASSSRGNGYTFGSGTRLTVV.

The chain combines TRBV7-9 with TRBJ1-1, with D uncertain. Deletions cut 5 bases from V and 8 bases from J, with 12 bases between. This CDR3 is built from 12 residues. Germline V lookup: CDR1 SEHNR, CDR2 FQNEAQ (reference sequence). This CDR3 reads CASSPRGEEAFF. CDR3 DNA sequence: TGTGCCAGCAGCCCCCGGGGAGAAGAAGCTTTCTTT.